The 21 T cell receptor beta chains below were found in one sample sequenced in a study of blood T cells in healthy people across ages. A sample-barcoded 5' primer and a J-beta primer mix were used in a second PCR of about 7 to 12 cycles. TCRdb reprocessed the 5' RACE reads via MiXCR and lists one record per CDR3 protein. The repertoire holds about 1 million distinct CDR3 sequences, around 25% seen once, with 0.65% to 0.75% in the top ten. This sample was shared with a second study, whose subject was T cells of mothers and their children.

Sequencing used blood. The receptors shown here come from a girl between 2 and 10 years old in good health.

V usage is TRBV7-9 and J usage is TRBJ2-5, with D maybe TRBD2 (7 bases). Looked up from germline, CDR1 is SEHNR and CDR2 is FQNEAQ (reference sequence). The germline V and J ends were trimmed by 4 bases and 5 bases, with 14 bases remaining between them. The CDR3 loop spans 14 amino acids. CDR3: CASSSPEGGETQYF. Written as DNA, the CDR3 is TGTGCCAGCAGCTCCCCCGAGGGGGGGGAGACCCAGTACTTC.

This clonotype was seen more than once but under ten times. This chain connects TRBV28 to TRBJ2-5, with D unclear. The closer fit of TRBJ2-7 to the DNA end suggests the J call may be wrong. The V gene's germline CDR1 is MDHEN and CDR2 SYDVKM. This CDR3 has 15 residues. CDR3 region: CASSLKGLVSYEQYF. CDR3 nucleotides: TGTGCCAGCAGTCTCAAGGGTCTGGTCTCCTACGAGCAGTACTTC.

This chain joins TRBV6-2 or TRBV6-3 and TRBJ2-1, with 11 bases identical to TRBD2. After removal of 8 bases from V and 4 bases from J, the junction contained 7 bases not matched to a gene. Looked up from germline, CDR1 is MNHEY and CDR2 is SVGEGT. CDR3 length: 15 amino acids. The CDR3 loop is CASGDLAGGYNEQFF. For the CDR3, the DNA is TGTGCCAGCGGGGATCTAGCGGGAGGTTACAATGAGCAGTTCTTC.

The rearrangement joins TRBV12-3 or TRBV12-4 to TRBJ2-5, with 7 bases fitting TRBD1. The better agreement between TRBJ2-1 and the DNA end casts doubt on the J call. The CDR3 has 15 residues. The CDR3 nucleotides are TGTGCCAGCAGACGTTTTGGGGACAGACCTAATGAGCAGTTCTTC. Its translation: CASRRFGDRPNEQFF.

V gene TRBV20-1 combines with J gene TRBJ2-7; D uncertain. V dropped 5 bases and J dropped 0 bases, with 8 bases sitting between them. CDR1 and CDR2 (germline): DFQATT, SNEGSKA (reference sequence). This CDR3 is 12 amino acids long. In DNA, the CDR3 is TGCAGTGCTTGGACGTCCTCCTACGAGCAGTACTTC. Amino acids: CSAWTSSYEQYF.

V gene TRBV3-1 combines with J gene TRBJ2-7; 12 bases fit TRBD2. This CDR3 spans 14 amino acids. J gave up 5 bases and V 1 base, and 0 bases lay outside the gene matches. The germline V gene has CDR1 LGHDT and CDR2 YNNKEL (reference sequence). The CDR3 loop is CASSQGLAGDEQYF. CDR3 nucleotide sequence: TGTGCCAGCAGCCAAGGACTAGCGGGGGACGAGCAGTACTTC.

The CDR3 DNA reads as TGCAGTGCTAGAGGTGACCGGCAGGGTCTCACGTCGGGAGCTTTCTTT. The encoded protein is CSARGDRQGLTSGAFF. V usage is TRBV20-1 and J usage is TRBJ1-1; D possibly corresponds to TRBD1 (5 bases). Looked up from germline, CDR1 is DFQATT and CDR2 is SNEGSKA (reference sequence). CDR3 size: 16 residues. Trimming removed 1 base from V and 10 bases from J, with 25 bases in between.

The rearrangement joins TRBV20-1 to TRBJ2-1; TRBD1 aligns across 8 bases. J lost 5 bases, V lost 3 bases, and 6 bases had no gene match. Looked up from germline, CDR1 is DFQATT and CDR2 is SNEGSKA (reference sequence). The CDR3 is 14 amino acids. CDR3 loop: CSASPGQVNNEQFF. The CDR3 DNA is TGCAGTGCTAGTCCGGGACAGGTAAACAATGAGCAGTTCTTC.

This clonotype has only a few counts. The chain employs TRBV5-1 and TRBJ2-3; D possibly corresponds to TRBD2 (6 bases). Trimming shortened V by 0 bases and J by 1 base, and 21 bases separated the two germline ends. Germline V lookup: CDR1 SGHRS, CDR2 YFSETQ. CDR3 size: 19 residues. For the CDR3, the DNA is TGCGCCAGCAGCTTGGTTGTCGGGAGTGAGGAAGGAGGCACAGATACGCAGTATTTT. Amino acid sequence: CASSLVVGSEEGGTDTQYF.

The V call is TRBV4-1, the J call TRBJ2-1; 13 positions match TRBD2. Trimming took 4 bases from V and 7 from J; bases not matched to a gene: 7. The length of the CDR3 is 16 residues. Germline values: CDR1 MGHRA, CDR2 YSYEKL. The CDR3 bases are TGCGCCAGCAGCCCAAGACTAGCGGGGGGCCCGAATGAGCAGTTCTTC. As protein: CASSPRLAGGPNEQFF.

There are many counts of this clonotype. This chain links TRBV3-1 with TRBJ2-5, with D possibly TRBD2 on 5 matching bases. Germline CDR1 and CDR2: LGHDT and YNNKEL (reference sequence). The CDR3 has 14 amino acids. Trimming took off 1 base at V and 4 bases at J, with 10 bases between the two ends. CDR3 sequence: CASSQVKEGETQYF. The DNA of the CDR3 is TGTGCCAGCAGCCAAGTGAAAGAGGGAGAGACCCAGTACTTC.

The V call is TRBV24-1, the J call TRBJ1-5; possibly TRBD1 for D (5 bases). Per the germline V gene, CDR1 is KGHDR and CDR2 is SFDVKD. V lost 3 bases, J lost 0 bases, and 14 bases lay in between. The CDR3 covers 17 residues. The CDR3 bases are TGTGCCACCAGTGATCCCCGGCAGGGTTATAGCAATCAGCCCCAGCATTTT. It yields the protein CATSDPRQGYSNQPQHF.

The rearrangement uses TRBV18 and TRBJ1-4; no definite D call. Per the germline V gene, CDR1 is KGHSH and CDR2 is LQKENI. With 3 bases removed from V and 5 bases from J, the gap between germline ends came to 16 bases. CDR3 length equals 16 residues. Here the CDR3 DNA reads TGTGCCAGCTCACCCTCGACACCACCGGACAATGAAAAACTGTTTTTT. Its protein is CASSPSTPPDNEKLFF.

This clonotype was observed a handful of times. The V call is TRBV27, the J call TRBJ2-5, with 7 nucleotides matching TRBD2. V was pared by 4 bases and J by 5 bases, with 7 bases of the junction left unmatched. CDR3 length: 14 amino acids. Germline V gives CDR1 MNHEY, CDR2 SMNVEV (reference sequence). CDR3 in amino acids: CASSWAGRPETQYF. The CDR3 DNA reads TGTGCCAGCAGTTGGGCCGGGAGGCCGGAGACCCAGTACTTC.

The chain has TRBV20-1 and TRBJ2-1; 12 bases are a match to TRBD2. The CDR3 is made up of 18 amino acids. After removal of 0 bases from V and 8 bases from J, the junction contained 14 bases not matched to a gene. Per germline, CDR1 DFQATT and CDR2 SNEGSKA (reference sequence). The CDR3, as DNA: TGCAGTGCTAGAGATCAGGCTAGCGGGAGGGAGGTAGGGGATGAGCAGTTCTTC. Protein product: CSARDQASGREVGDEQFF.

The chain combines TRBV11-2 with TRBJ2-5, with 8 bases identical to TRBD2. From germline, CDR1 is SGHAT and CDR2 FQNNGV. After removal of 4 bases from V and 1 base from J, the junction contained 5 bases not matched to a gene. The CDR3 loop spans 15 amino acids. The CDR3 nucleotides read TGTGCCAGCAGCTCCGGTGGACTAGCCCAAGAGACCCAGTACTTC. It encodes CASSSGGLAQETQYF.

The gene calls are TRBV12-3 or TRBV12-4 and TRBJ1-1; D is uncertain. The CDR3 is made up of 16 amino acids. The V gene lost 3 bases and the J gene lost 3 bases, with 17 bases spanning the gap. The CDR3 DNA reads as TGTGCCAGCAGTTTTTTTGGTGTGCGCCTGGACACTGAAGCTTTCTTT. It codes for CASSFFGVRLDTEAFF.

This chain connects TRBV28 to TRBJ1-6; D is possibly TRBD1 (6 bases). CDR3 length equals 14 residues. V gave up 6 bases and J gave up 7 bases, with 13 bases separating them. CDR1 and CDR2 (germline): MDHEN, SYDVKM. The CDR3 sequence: CASRTETGNSPLHF. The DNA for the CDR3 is TGTGCCAGCAGGACAGAGACAGGAAATTCACCCCTCCACTTT.

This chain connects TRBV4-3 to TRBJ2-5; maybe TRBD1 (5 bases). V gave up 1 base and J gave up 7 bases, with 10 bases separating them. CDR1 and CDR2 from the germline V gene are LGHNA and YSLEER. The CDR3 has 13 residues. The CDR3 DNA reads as TGCGCCAGCAGCCAAGTGGGGCAGGGGACCCAGTACTTC. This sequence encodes CASSQVGQGTQYF.

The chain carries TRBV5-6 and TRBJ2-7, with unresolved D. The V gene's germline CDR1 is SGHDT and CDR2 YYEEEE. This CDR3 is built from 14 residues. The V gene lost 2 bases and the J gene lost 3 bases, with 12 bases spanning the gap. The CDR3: CASSLAELCYEQYF. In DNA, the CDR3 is TGTGCCAGCAGCTTAGCCGAACTGTGCTACGAGCAGTACTTC.

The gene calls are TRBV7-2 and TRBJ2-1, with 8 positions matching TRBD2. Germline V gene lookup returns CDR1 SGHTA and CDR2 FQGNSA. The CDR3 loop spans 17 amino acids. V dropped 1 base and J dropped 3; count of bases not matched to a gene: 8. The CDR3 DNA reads TGTGCCAGCAGCTTAGTCCCACTAGCGGACGACTACAATGAGCAGTTCTTC. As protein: CASSLVPLADDYNEQFF.